Each of the 3 T cell receptor beta chains below was sequenced from the same sample in a study of Tregs in tolerant kidney transplant recipients. Using immunoSEQ multiplex PCR, the repertoire was profiled, and TCRdb retains in-frame clones only, with some absent. The repertoire includes fewer than 95,000 clones, approximately 93% of them detected once, and around 1.5% sits in the top ten. Related graft donors supplied nonmyeloablative bone marrow transplants, and mixed chimerism was transient. The material was CD4+ T cells from blood (PBMCs), obtained 12 months after the transplant. These receptor sequences come from a human patient who received a combined kidney and bone marrow transplant. Some T cells may be graft donor cells.

CDR3 bases: TGTGCCAGCAGCTTAGCCTGGACAGACAATGAGCAGTTCTTC. It yields the protein CASSLAWTDNEQFF. The chain joins TRBV7-9 to TRBJ2-1, with D maybe TRBD1 (6 bases). The length of the CDR3 is 14 residues. Looked up from germline, CDR1 is SEHNR and CDR2 is FQNEAQ (reference sequence). Trimming cost V 0 bases and J 5 bases, with 8 bases left between them.

The rearrangement uses TRBV30 and TRBJ1-6, with TRBD1 matching 7 bases. V lost 3 bases, J lost 7 bases, and 9 bases stayed unmatched. The germline V gene has CDR1 GTSNPN and CDR2 SVGIG (reference sequence). This CDR3 spans 15 amino acids. The CDR3: CAWSGETGTNSPLHF. The CDR3 bases are TGTGCCTGGAGCGGAGAGACAGGGACGAATTCACCCCTCCACTTT. Supplemented by reference TRBV30 and TRBJ1-6, the full variable domain reads SQTIHQWPATLVQPVGSPLSLECTVEGTSNPNLYWYRQAAGRGLQLLFYSVGIGQISSEVPQNLSASRPQDRQFILSSKKLLLSDSGFYLCAWSGETGTNSPLHFGNGTRLTVT.

V and J are TRBV4-2 and TRBJ2-5, with TRBD1 identical over 7 bases. The CDR3 consists of 14 residues. The germline CDR1 and CDR2 sequences are LGHNA and YNFKEQ. The trim removed 0 bases at V and 6 bases at J, leaving 4 bases unmatched. CDR3 loop: CASSQETGRKTQYF. The CDR3 DNA sequence: TGTGCCAGCAGCCAAGAGACAGGGCGAAAGACCCAGTACTTC.